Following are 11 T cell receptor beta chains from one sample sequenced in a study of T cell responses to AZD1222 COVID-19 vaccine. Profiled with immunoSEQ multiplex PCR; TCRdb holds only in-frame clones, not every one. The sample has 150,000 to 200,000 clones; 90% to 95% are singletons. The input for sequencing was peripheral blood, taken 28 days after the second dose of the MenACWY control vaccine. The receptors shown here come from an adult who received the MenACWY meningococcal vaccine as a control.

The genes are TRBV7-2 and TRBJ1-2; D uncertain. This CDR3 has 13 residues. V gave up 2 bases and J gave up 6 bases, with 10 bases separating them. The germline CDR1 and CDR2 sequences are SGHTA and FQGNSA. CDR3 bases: TGTGCCAGCAGCTTACGGGGTATGGATGGCTACACCTTC. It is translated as CASSLRGMDGYTF.

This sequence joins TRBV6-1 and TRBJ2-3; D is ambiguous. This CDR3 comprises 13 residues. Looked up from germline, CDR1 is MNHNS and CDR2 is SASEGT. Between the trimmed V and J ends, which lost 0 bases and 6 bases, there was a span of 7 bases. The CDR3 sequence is CASSEAGIDTQYF. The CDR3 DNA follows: TGTGCCAGCAGTGAAGCTGGCATCGATACGCAGTATTTT.

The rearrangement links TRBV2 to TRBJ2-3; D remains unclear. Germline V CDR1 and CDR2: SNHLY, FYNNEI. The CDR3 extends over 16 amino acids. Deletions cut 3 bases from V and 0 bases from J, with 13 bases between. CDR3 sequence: CASSDGRISSTDTQYF. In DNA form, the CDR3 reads TGTGCCAGCAGTGATGGGCGAATATCGAGCACAGATACGCAGTATTTT. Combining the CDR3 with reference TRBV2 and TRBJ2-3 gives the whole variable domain EPEVTQTPSHQVTQMGQEVILRCVPISNHLYFYWYRQILGQKVEFLVSFYNNEISEKSEIFDDQFSVERPDGSNFTLKIRSTKLEDSAMYFCASSDGRISSTDTQYFGPGTRLTVL.

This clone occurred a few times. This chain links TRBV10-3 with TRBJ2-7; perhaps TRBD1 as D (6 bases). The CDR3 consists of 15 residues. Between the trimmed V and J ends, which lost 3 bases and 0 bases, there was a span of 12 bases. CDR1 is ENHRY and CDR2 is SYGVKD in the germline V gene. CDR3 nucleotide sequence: TGTGCCATCAGTGATTCCCCCAGGGGCTCCTACGAGCAGTACTTC. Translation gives CAISDSPRGSYEQYF.

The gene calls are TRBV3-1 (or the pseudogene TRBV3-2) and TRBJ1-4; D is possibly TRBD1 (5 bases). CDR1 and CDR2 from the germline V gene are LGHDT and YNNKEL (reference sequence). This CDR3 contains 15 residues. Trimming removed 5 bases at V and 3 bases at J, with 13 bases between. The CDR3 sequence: CASSGQGPPNEKLFF. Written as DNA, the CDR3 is TGTGCCAGCAGCGGCCAGGGACCGCCTAATGAAAAACTGTTTTTT.

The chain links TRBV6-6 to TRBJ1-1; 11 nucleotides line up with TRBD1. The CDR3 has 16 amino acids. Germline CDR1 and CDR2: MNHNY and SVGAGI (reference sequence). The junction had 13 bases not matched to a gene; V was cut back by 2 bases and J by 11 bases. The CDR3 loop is CASSYPQRTGGDGAFF. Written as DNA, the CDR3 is TGTGCCAGCAGTTACCCTCAAAGGACAGGGGGCGATGGGGCTTTCTTT.

Written as DNA, the CDR3 is TGTGCCAGTAGTATAGGCCCACAGAACTATGGCTACACCTTC. Translated, it gives CASSIGPQNYGYTF. The chain carries TRBV19 and TRBJ1-2, with D unclear. The V end lost 1 base, the J end lost 2 bases, and 8 bases lay between the germline ends. The germline V gene has CDR1 LNHDA and CDR2 SQIVND (reference sequence). This CDR3 spans 14 amino acids. Based on the CDR3 plus reference TRBV19 and TRBJ1-2, the full variable domain is DGGITQSPKYLFRKEGQNVTLSCEQNLNHDAMYWYRQDPGQGLRLIYYSQIVNDFQKGDIAEGYSVSREKKESFPLTVTSAQKNPTAFYLCASSIGPQNYGYTFGSGTRLTVV.

This CDR3 is CASSLQPSGGELFF. CDR3 in DNA: TGTGCCAGCTCACTACAGCCGAGCGGCGGGGAGCTGTTTTTT. This chain joins TRBV18 and TRBJ2-2, with D perhaps TRBD2 (5 bases). Germline lookup yields CDR1 KGHSH and CDR2 LQKENI. V lost 4 bases and J 7 bases, leaving 13 bases between the germline ends. This CDR3 has 14 amino acids. Full variable domain (missing parts from reference TRBV18 and TRBJ2-2): NAGVMQNPRHLVRRRGQEARLRCSPMKGHSHVYWYRQLPEEGLKFMVYLQKENIIDESGMPKERFSAEFPKEGPSILRIQQVVRGDSAAYFCASSLQPSGGELFFGEGSRLTVL.

DNA for the CDR3: TGTGCCAGCAAAGGACAGGGGAATCAGCCCCAGCATTTT. Encoded protein: CASKGQGNQPQHF. This chain connects TRBV6-5 to TRBJ1-5; 9 bases align to TRBD1. Germline CDR1 MNHEY, CDR2 SVGAGI. Unmatched junction bases numbered 2, after V lost 7 bases and J lost 4 bases. CDR3 size: 13 residues.

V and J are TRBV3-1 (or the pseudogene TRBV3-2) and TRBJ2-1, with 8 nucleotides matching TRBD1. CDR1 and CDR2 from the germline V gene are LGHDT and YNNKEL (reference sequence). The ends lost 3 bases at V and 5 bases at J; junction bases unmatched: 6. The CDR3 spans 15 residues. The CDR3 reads CASSHPGQDDNEQFF. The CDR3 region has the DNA TGTGCCAGCAGCCACCCGGGACAGGATGACAATGAGCAGTTCTTC.

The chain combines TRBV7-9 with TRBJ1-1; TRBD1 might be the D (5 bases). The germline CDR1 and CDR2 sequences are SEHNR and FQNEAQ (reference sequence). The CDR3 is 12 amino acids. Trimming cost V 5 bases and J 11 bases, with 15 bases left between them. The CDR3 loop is CASSPGAMRAFF. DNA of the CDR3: TGTGCCAGCAGCCCCGGGGCAATGAGGGCTTTCTTT. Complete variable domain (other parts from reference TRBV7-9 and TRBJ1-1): DTGVSQNPRHKITKRGQNVTFRCDPISEHNRLYWYRQTLGQGPEFLTYFQNEAQLEKSRLLSDRFSAERPKGSFSTLEIQRTEQGDSAMYLCASSPGAMRAFFGQGTRLTVV.